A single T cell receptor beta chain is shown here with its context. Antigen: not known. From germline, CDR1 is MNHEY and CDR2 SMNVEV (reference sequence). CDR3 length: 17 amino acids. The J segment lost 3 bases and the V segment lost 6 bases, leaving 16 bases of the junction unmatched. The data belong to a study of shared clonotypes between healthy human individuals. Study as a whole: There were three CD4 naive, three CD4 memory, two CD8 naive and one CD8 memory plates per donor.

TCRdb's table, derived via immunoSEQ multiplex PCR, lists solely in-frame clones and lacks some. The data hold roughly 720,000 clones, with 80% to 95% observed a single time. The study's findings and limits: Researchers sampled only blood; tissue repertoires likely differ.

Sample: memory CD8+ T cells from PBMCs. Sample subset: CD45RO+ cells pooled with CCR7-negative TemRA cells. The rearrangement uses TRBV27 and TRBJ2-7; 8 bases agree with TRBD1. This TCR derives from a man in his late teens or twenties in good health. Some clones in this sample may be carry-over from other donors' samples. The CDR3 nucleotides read TGTGCCAGCAGCCTATTTTCGACCGGGACAGGCTTCTACGAGCAGTACTTC. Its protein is CASSLFSTGTGFYEQYF.